A single sample gave rise to the 29 T cell receptor beta chains below, sequenced in a study of shared clonotypes between healthy human individuals. Clones were sequenced by immunoSEQ multiplex PCR, and TCRdb holds only the in-frame ones, with some missing. Here the sample spans around 1.1 million clones, 75% to 80% being singletons. Sequencing was performed on memory CD4+ T cells from PBMCs. Subset denoted: CD45RA-negative fraction. All receptors derive from a man between 18 and 29 years old in good health. Some clones in this sample may be carry-over from other donors' samples.

This clone turned up a few times. V is TRBV5-1 and J is TRBJ2-2, with D possibly matching TRBD1 (5 bases). Germline CDR1 and CDR2: SGHRS and YFSETQ. This CDR3 spans 14 amino acids. Between the trimmed V and J ends, which lost 1 base and 3 bases, there was a span of 7 bases. The CDR3 DNA is TGCGCCAGCAGCTTGAGACAGTACACCGGGGAGCTGTTTTTT. Translation: CASSLRQYTGELFF.

The CDR3 loop is CASSPLGLAGVKGETQYF. The DNA of the CDR3 is TGCGCCAGCAGCCCCCTGGGACTAGCGGGAGTTAAGGGGGAGACCCAGTACTTC. The chain joins TRBV5-1 to TRBJ2-5; 14 nucleotides agree with TRBD2. Germline V gene lookup returns CDR1 SGHRS and CDR2 YFSETQ. This CDR3 has 18 residues. Losses at the gene ends were 4 bases for V and 5 bases for J; bases not matched to a gene: 13.

The chain employs TRBV1 and TRBJ2-1; the table names TRBD2, a call not compared with the DNA. TRBV1 is noted as a pseudogene. There are 20 residues in the CDR3. CDR3 in DNA: TGCACCAGCAGCCAAGAGTCACGACTAGCGGGAGGGTTCGAGGAGAATGAGCAGTTCTTC. As protein: CTSSQESRLAGGFEENEQFF.

The chain combines TRBV7-2 with TRBJ2-1; 7 bases are shared with TRBD2. Trimming at V came to 8 bases and at J to 1 base, leaving 2 bases not matched to a gene. The CDR3 consists of 13 residues. CDR1 SGHTA and CDR2 FQGNSA come from the germline V gene. Written as DNA, the CDR3 is TGTGCCAGCGCCGGGAGGTCCTACAATGAGCAGTTCTTC. Its protein is CASAGRSYNEQFF.

This chain uses TRBV11-3 with TRBJ2-1, with D perhaps matching TRBD2 (6 bases). V lost 1 base and J lost 6, with 16 bases in between. This CDR3 region has 16 residues. Germline V gene lookup returns CDR1 SGHNT and CDR2 YENEEA. The DNA for the CDR3 is TGTGCCAGCAGCTTAGGAGGTGGCGGGAAGCCCAATGAGCAGTTCTTC. This encodes CASSLGGGGKPNEQFF.

The chain joins TRBV28 to TRBJ1-5, with D uncertain. CDR1 MDHEN and CDR2 SYDVKM come from the germline V gene. This CDR3 is 12 amino acids long. V lost 3 bases, J lost 5 bases, and 5 bases lay in between. CDR3 protein: CASSFGYQPQHF. The CDR3 region has the DNA TGTGCCAGCAGTTTCGGGTATCAGCCCCAGCATTTT. Complete variable domain (other parts from reference TRBV28 and TRBJ1-5): DVKVTQSSRYLVKRTGEKVFLECVQDMDHENMFWYRQDPGLGLRLIYFSYDVKMKEKGDIPEGYSVSREKKERFSLILESASTNQTSMYLCASSFGYQPQHFGDGTRLSIL.

A note on this clone: This sample includes further DNA sequences coding for the same CDR3. This chain uses TRBV9 with TRBJ1-3; D possibly corresponds to TRBD1 (5 bases). The CDR3 sequence is 14 residues long. Germline CDR1 is SGDLS and CDR2 is YYNGEE. V lost 3 bases to trimming and J lost 0 bases, with 7 bases between them. CDR3 sequence: CASSDRSSGNTIYF. CDR3 DNA: TGTGCCAGCAGCGACAGGTCCTCTGGAAACACCATATATTTT.

The chain combines TRBV5-1 with TRBJ1-5; 7 bases align to TRBD1. The CDR3 is made up of 15 amino acids. The V gene end was trimmed by 0 bases and the J gene end by 5 bases; junction bases not matched to a gene: 5. Germline values: CDR1 SGHRS, CDR2 YFSETQ. The CDR3 bases are TGCGCCAGCAGCTTGGGCCCAGGGGGAGATCAGCCCCAGCATTTT. Its protein is CASSLGPGGDQPQHF.

This clone has just one count. This chain links TRBV7-2 with TRBJ1-2; D might be TRBD1 (5 bases). The CDR3 is made up of 12 amino acids. Germline V gene data show CDR1 as SGHTA and CDR2 as FQGNSA. The V end lost 3 bases, the J end lost 7 bases, and 9 bases lay between the germline ends. The DNA of the CDR3 is TGTGCCAGCAGCTTGTCGGGGACTGGCTACACCTTC. Its translation: CASSLSGTGYTF.

On this clone itself: Other DNA variants within this sample encode the same CDR3. The rearrangement uses TRBV18 and TRBJ1-4, with a possible D match to TRBD1 (6 bases). The CDR3 runs to 14 residues. V lost 2 bases and J lost 6, with 10 bases in between. Looked up from germline, CDR1 is KGHSH and CDR2 is LQKENI. The CDR3 loop is CASSPRRGDEKLFF. In DNA, the CDR3 is TGTGCCAGCTCACCAAGGAGGGGGGATGAAAAACTGTTTTTT.

This chain uses TRBV6-5 with TRBJ2-7; D unclear. The V end lost 0 bases, the J end lost 5 bases, and 8 bases lay between the germline ends. CDR1 and CDR2 from the germline V gene are MNHEY and SVGAGI. This CDR3 contains 13 residues. CDR3 loop: CASSYSWAHEQYF. The CDR3 bases are TGTGCCAGCAGTTACTCGTGGGCACACGAGCAGTACTTC.

The chain combines TRBV25-1 with TRBJ2-7; 10 positions agree with TRBD1. The ends lost 1 base at V and 3 bases at J; junction bases unmatched: 3. The CDR3 contains 15 residues. Germline V gene data show CDR1 as MGHDK and CDR2 as SYGVNS. The CDR3 sequence: CASSESGTGVYEQYF. In DNA, the CDR3 is TGTGCCAGCAGTGAATCCGGGACAGGGGTCTACGAGCAGTACTTC.

This chain joins TRBV2 and TRBJ1-4; 7 bases map to TRBD1. This CDR3 has 15 amino acids. CDR1 is SNHLY and CDR2 is FYNNEI in the germline V gene. V lost 4 bases and J lost 3; bases outside the gene matches: 5. The CDR3 here is CASSGGQVANEKLFF. CDR3 DNA sequence: TGTGCCAGCAGTGGCGGACAGGTAGCTAATGAAAAACTGTTTTTT.

The CDR3 DNA is TGTGCCAGCAGTTTATCCTCCCGGGACAGGGTCGGGTACGAGCAGTACTTC. Amino acid sequence: CASSLSSRDRVGYEQYF. The J gene is TRBJ2-7, the V gene TRBV28; 9 positions agree with TRBD1. This CDR3 has 17 amino acids. Unmatched junction bases numbered 11, after V lost 1 base and J lost 4 bases. Germline assignment: CDR1 MDHEN and CDR2 SYDVKM.

This clone was recorded at least ten times. The V and J genes are TRBV15 and TRBJ2-1, with 7 bases that match TRBD1. The CDR3 has 16 residues. V dropped 1 base and J dropped 0; count of bases not matched to a gene: 3. Germline values: CDR1 LNHNV, CDR2 YYDKDF (reference sequence). The CDR3 protein is CATSRGRQGSYNEQFF. The CDR3 DNA follows: TGTGCCACCAGCAGAGGCAGACAGGGCTCCTACAATGAGCAGTTCTTC.

V and J are TRBV7-9 and TRBJ1-4; a possible D gene is TRBD1 (5 bases). Trimming cost V 8 bases and J 4 bases, with 11 bases left between them. Germline V gene lookup returns CDR1 SEHNR and CDR2 FQNEAQ (reference sequence). The CDR3 is made up of 13 amino acids. CDR3 region: CASWDGLNEKLFF. The CDR3 coding sequence is TGTGCCAGCTGGGACGGACTTAATGAAAAACTGTTTTTT.

In its sample, this clone was seen a few times. The V call is TRBV9, the J call TRBJ2-2, with D perhaps TRBD2 (5 bases). Deletions cut 5 bases from V and 5 bases from J, with 10 bases between. From germline, CDR1 is SGDLS and CDR2 YYNGEE. The CDR3 is 13 residues long. The CDR3 DNA reads as TGTGCCAGCAGGTGGGGAGTTACCGGGGAGCTGTTTTTT. Translation: CASRWGVTGELFF.

On this clone itself: In the same sample, other DNA sequences code for this CDR3. The gene calls are TRBV5-1 and TRBJ2-5, with a possible D match to TRBD1 (5 bases). Trimming left V 0 bases short and J 3 bases short, with 12 bases between. The CDR3 has 15 residues. CDR1 is SGHRS and CDR2 is YFSETQ in the germline V gene. CDR3 DNA: TGCGCCAGCAGCTTGGGGCAGGGTTTCGAAGAGACCCAGTACTTC. Translation gives CASSLGQGFEETQYF.

The V gene is TRBV18, the J gene TRBJ2-3; 13 bases agree with TRBD2. The V and J ends lost 5 bases and 3 bases, in that order; junction bases with no gene match: 5. The V gene's germline CDR1 is KGHSH and CDR2 LQKENI. This CDR3 is built from 16 residues. The CDR3, as DNA: TGTGCCAGCTCAAGACTAGCGGGAGGCGGGACAGATACGCAGTATTTT. It is translated as CASSRLAGGGTDTQYF.

As for this clone: A read error is possible here, since a much larger clone lies one base away. The identical CDR3 is also encoded by other nucleotide sequences in the sample. V is TRBV7-9 and J is TRBJ1-4; TRBD1 aligns across 9 bases. J lost 8 bases, V lost 5 bases, and 6 bases had no gene match. This CDR3 region has 14 residues. Germline loops: CDR1 SEHNR, CDR2 FQNEAQ (reference sequence). CDR3 residues: CASSPGTGNEKLFF. DNA of the CDR3: TGTGCCAGCAGCCCCGGGACAGGGAACGAAAAACTGTTTTTT.

This clone was recorded only once. The chain uses TRBV29-1 and TRBJ2-2; perhaps TRBD2 as D (6 bases). From germline, CDR1 is SQVTM and CDR2 ANQGSEA. The CDR3 is 14 residues long. Trimming took 3 bases from V and 0 from J, leaving 8 bases between them. The CDR3 DNA reads TGCAGCGTTGACGGCGGGACGAACACCGGGGAGCTGTTTTTT. It specifies CSVDGGTNTGELFF.

The V gene is TRBV29-1, the J gene TRBJ2-7; TRBD1 matches at 9 bases. There are 14 residues in the CDR3. Germline assignment: CDR1 SQVTM and CDR2 ANQGSEA. The J segment lost 0 bases and the V segment lost 7 bases, leaving 7 bases of the junction unmatched. The CDR3 coding sequence is TGCAGCGCGGGACAGGGCGTAAGCTCCTACGAGCAGTACTTC. The encoded protein is CSAGQGVSSYEQYF.

The V and J genes are TRBV6-1 and TRBJ2-3, with D uncertain. The CDR3 totals 15 residues. The V gene's germline CDR1 is MNHNS and CDR2 SASEGT. V lost 7 bases and J 0 bases, leaving 14 bases between the germline ends. The CDR3 sequence is CASNKRASSTDTQYF. The CDR3 nucleotides are TGTGCCAGCAATAAACGGGCATCTAGCACAGATACGCAGTATTTT.

On this clone: A clone one base away is much larger, so this may be a read error. V is TRBV5-4 and J is TRBJ1-5; D perhaps matches TRBD1 (5 bases). The ends were cut back, 4 bases at V and 4 bases at J, with 9 bases in the middle. The CDR3 has 13 amino acids. Germline V gene sequence: CDR1 SGHNT, CDR2 YYREEE (reference sequence). CDR3 amino acids: CASSIGTNQPQHF. CDR3 DNA: TGTGCCAGCAGCATCGGGACGAATCAGCCCCAGCATTTT.

The rearrangement joins TRBV7-9 to TRBJ2-5; no firm D call. V lost 6 bases and J lost 7, with 15 bases in between. The CDR3 contains 13 residues. CDR1 is SEHNR and CDR2 is FQNEAQ in the germline V gene (reference sequence). The DNA of the CDR3 is TGTGCCAGCAGTCCCGTGGGCTACCGGACCCAGTACTTC. Its translation is CASSPVGYRTQYF.

This clone appeared once. The chain couples TRBV27 to TRBJ2-7; a weak D match, TRBD2 (5 bases). Germline V gene lookup returns CDR1 MNHEY and CDR2 SMNVEV (reference sequence). The V and J ends lost 2 bases and 4 bases respectively, with 15 bases between them. This CDR3 region has 15 residues. Here the CDR3 DNA reads TGTGCCAGCAGTTTAGACGATAGAAGCGGTTACGAGCAGTACTTC. Translated: CASSLDDRSGYEQYF.

V and J are TRBV18 and TRBJ2-7, with 10 bases aligning to TRBD1. The CDR3 extends over 16 amino acids. In germline, CDR1 is KGHSH, CDR2 LQKENI. Trimming took 3 bases from V and 2 from J; bases not matched to a gene: 7. CDR3 residues: CASSPFPGQGAYEQYF. CDR3 nucleotides: TGTGCCAGCTCACCTTTTCCCGGACAGGGGGCCTACGAGCAGTACTTC.

The chain has TRBV30 and TRBJ2-5, with D perhaps TRBD2 (6 bases). This CDR3 is 13 amino acids long. Germline V lookup: CDR1 GTSNPN, CDR2 SVGIG (reference sequence). Trimming cost V 5 bases and J 2 bases, with 12 bases left between them. The CDR3 reads CAWGKGLQETQYF. The CDR3, as DNA: TGTGCCTGGGGGAAGGGACTGCAAGAGACCCAGTACTTC.

The CDR3 nucleotides read TGTGCCAGCAGCCGACTAGCCCTCTCCTACGAGCAGTACTTC. It specifies CASSRLALSYEQYF. The rearrangement joins TRBV7-2 to TRBJ2-7, with 7 bases identical to TRBD2. Germline-derived CDR1 and CDR2 are SGHTA and FQGNSA. CDR3 size: 14 residues. V dropped 5 bases and J dropped 0; count of bases not matched to a gene: 4.